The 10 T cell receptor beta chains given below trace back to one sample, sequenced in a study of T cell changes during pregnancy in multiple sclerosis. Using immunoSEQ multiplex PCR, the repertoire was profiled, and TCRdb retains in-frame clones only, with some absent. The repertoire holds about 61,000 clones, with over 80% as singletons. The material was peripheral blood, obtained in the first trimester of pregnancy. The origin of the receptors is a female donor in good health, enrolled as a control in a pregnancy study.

The CDR3 DNA reads as TGTGCCAGCAGCTCCCGGGTAGCGGGGGACCTAGAGACCCAGTACTTC. This gives the protein CASSSRVAGDLETQYF. V usage is TRBV7-6 and J usage is TRBJ2-5; 9 positions match TRBD2. In germline, CDR1 is SGHVS, CDR2 FNYEAQ. Trimming removed 4 bases from V and 4 bases from J; junction bases left unmatched: 10. This CDR3 has 16 residues.

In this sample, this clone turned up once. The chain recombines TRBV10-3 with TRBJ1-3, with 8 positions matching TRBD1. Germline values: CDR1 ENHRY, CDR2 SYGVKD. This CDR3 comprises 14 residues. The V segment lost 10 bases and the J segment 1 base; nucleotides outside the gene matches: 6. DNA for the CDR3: TGTGCCACCGGAGGACAGGGATCTGGAAACACCATATATTTT. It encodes CATGGQGSGNTIYF.

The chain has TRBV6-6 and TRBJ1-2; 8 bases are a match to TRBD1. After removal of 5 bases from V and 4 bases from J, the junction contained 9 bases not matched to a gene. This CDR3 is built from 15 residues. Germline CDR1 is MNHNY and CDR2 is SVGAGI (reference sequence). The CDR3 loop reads CASSQGQGTSYGYTF. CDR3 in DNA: TGTGCCAGCAGTCAAGGACAGGGAACGTCCTATGGCTACACCTTC.

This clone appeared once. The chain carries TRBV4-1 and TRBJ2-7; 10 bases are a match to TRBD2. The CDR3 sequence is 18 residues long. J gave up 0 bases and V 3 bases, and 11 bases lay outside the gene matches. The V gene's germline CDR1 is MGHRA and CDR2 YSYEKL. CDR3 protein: CASSHSHSTSGASYEQYF. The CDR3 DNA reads TGCGCCAGCAGCCATTCCCATAGCACTAGCGGGGCCTCCTACGAGCAGTACTTC.

CDR3 sequence (DNA): TGTGCCAGCAGCCAAGGGACAGGCGATCCCTATGGCTACACCTTC. The encoded protein is CASSQGTGDPYGYTF. J is TRBJ1-2 and V is TRBV13, with 8 bases matching TRBD1. The CDR3 loop spans 15 amino acids. Germline CDR1 reads PRHDT; CDR2 reads FYEKMQ (reference sequence). With V trimmed by 5 bases and J by 4 bases, 9 bases remained unmatched.

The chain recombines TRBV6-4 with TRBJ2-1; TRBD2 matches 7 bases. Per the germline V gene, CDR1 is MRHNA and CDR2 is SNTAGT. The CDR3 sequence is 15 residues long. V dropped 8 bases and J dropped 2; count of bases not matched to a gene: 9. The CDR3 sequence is CASGKSSGTYNEQFF. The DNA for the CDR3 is TGTGCCAGCGGGAAGTCGAGCGGGACCTACAATGAGCAGTTCTTC.

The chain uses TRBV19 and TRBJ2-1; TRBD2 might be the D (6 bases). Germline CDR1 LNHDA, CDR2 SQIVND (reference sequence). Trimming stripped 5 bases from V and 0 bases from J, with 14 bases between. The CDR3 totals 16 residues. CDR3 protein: CASSYRAGSSYNEQFF. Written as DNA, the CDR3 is TGTGCCAGTAGTTATCGGGCGGGGAGCTCCTACAATGAGCAGTTCTTC.

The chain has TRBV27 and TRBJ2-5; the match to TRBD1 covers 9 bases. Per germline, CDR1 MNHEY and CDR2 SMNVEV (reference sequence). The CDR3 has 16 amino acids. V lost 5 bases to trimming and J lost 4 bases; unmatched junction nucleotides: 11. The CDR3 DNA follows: TGTGCCAGCAGTCCCCAGACAGGGGGGTTCCGAGAGACCCAGTACTTC. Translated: CASSPQTGGFRETQYF.

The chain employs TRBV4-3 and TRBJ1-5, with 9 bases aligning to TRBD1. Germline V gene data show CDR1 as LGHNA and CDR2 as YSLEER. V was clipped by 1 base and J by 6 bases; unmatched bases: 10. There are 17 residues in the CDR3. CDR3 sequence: CASSQGLGQGRSQPQHF. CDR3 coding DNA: TGCGCCAGCAGCCAAGGGCTGGGACAGGGACGAAGTCAGCCCCAGCATTTT.

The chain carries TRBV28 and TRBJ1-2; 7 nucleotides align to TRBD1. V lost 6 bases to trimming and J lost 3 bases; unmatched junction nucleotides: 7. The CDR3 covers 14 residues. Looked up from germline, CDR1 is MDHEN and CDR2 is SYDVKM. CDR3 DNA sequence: TGTGCCAGCAGGATCGGGACAGCTGACTATGGCTACACCTTC. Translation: CASRIGTADYGYTF.